This is a list of T cell receptor beta chains from one sample in a study of blood T cell repertoires in COVID-19. TCRdb's table, derived via immunoSEQ multiplex PCR, lists solely in-frame clones and lacks some. This table has roughly 440,000 clones, roughly 88% appearing once. The sample consisted of peripheral blood. Every receptor here comes from a woman aged 50 to 60 with COVID-19, enrolled during active disease. CDR3s include the opening cysteine and the closing phenylalanine or tryptophan.

V: TRBV18
J: TRBJ1-2
CDR3: CASSDLLRRVRDYGYTF

V: TRBV5-1
J: TRBJ2-1
CDR3: CASSFPGTGGTSYNEQFF

V: TRBV19
J: TRBJ1-1
CDR3: CASSIGRGPEAFF

V: TRBV7-9
J: TRBJ2-3
CDR3: CASSPHRAIAGAPGYTQYF

V: TRBV7-8
J: TRBJ2-7
CDR3: CASSLVTVNREFYEQYF

V: TRBV9
J: TRBJ2-1
CDR3: CASSYRPSSYNEQFF

V: TRBV7-2
J: TRBJ2-1
CDR3: CASSLGGGGADEQFF

V: TRBV10-3
J: TRBJ1-2
CDR3: CAIEQGGYGYTF

V: TRBV6-1
J: TRBJ1-1
CDR3: CASSFPNTEAFF

V: TRBV27
J: TRBJ1-1
CDR3: CASSLFPGMNTEAFF

V: TRBV6-5
J: TRBJ1-1
CDR3: CASSYSSDSMNTEAFF

V: TRBV6-5
J: TRBJ1-2
CDR3: CASRGGAGFQGYTF

V: TRBV4-1
J: TRBJ1-5
CDR3: CASSQSPLGNQPQHF

V: TRBV28
J: TRBJ1-2
CDR3: CASSFAERGNGYTF

V: TRBV12-5
J: TRBJ2-5
CDR3: CASGRDSKETQYF

V: TRBV10-3
J: TRBJ2-7
CDR3: CAISFGGYEQYF

V: TRBV6-8
J: TRBJ1-1
CDR3: CASSYGEGTNTEAFF

V: TRBV25-1
J: TRBJ1-2
CDR3: CASSEYTTGSPLGGYTF

V: TRBV5-1
J: TRBJ1-2
CDR3: CASSLRDRGQINYGYTF

V: TRBV4-1
J: TRBJ1-2
CDR3: CASSQEAGRYYGYTF

V: TRBV19
J: TRBJ1-5
CDR3: CASRSSDRENQPQHF

V: TRBV4-2
J: TRBJ2-1
CDR3: CASSQDRLLVPYNEQFF

V: TRBV21-1
J: TRBJ2-7
CDR3: CASGKKGGVTSSYEQYF

V: TRBV6-1
J: TRBJ1-5
CDR3: CASSDRDRGANQPQHF

V: TRBV2
J: TRBJ1-1
CDR3: CASSGEGYTEAFF

V: TRBV29-1
J: TRBJ2-3
CDR3: CSVEGGFTDTQYF

V: TRBV18
J: TRBJ1-2
CDR3: CASSPPGQGVYGYTF

V: TRBV5-5
J: TRBJ1-1
CDR3: CASSLAWDRDSEAFF

V: TRBV30
J: TRBJ2-6
CDR3: CAWRNPRGSGANVLTF

V: TRBV9
J: TRBJ1-2
CDR3: CASSVGTGLLDYGYTF

V: TRBV4-2
J: TRBJ1-1
CDR3: CASSQEGGPLGTEAFF

V: TRBV6-6
J: TRBJ2-7
CDR3: CASSYSRGYEQYF

V: TRBV9
J: TRBJ1-6
CDR3: CASSEAGGGEWNSPLHF

V: TRBV3-1/TRBV3-2
J: TRBJ2-3
CDR3: CASSQGLVADTQYF

V: TRBV2
J: TRBJ1-6
CDR3: CASSDETGGVDSPLHF

V: TRBV11-3
J: TRBJ2-1
CDR3: CASSLTSTRNEQFF

V: TRBV2
J: TRBJ2-1
CDR3: CASIRLAGDEQFF

V: TRBV24-1
J: TRBJ2-3
CDR3: CATSPGQGTADTQYF

V: TRBV19
J: TRBJ1-1
CDR3: CASSIPGQKMNTEAFF

V: TRBV4-2
J: TRBJ1-5
CDR3: CASSLIPATAQHF

V: TRBV7-9
J: TRBJ1-2
CDR3: CASSLAQGPGYTF

V: TRBV6-6
J: TRBJ1-1
CDR3: CASSYSDNGAFF

V: TRBV5-4
J: TRBJ1-3
CDR3: CASSPDRASTGNTIYF

V: TRBV5-7
J: TRBJ2-6
CDR3: CASSAGTSDLSGANVLTF

V: TRBV6-5
J: TRBJ2-1
CDR3: CASSYLGTSGEQFF

V: TRBV20-1
J: TRBJ2-3
CDR3: CSASDLAGATSTDTQYF

V: TRBV18
J: TRBJ1-3
CDR3: CASSPQGSGNTIYF

V: TRBV5-1
J: TRBJ1-1
CDR3: CASSLYGRGSTEAFF

V: TRBV6-1
J: TRBJ1-1
CDR3: CASSEAGAGTEAFF

V: TRBV6-1
J: TRBJ2-2
CDR3: CASSEIVSGAKNAGELFF